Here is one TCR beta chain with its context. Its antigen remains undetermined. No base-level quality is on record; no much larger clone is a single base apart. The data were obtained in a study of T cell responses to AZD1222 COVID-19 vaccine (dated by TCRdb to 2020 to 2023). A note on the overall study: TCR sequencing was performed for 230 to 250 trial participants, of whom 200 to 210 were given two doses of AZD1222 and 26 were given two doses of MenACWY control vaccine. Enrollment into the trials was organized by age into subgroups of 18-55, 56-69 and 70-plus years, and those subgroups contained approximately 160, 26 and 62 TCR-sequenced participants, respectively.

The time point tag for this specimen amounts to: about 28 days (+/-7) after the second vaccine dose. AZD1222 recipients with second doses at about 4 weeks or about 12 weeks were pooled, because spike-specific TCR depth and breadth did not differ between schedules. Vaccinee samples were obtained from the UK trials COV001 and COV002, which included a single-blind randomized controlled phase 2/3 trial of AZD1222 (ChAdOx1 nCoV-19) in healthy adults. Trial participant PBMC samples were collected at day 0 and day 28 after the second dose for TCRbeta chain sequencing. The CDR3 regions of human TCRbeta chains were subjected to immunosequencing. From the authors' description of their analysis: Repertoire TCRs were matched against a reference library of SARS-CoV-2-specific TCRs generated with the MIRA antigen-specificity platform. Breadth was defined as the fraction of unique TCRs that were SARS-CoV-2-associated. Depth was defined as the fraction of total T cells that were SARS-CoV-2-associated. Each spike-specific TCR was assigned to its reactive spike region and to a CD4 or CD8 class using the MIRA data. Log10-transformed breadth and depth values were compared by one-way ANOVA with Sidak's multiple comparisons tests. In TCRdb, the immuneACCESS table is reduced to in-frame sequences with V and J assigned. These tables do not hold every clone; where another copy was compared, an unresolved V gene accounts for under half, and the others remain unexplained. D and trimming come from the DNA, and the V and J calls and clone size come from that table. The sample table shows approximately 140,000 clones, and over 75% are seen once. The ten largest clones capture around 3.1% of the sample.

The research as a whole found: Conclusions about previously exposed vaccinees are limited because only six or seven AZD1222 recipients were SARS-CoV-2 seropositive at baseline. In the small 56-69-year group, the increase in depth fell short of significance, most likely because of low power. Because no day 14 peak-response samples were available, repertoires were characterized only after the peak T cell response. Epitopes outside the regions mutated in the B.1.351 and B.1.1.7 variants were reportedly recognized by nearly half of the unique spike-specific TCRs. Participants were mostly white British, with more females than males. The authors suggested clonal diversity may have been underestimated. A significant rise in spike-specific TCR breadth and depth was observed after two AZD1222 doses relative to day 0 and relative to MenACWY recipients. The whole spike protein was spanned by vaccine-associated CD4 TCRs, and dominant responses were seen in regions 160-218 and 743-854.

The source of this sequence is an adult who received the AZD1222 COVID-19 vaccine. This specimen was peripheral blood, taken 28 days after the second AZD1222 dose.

The CDR3 sequence is CAWSGVGGNTIYF. In nucleotide form, the sequence is TGTGCCTGGAGTGGAGTAGGCGGAAACACCATATATTTT. The chain employs TRBV30 and TRBJ1-3; no D segment can be confidently identified. The CDR3 contains 13 residues, cysteine and phenylalanine counted. The retained sequence is limited to the CDR3, 39 bases, with the frame set at the first base. The germline V gene (reference sequence) supplies CDR1 GTSNPN and CDR2 SVGIG. Trimming takes 1 base from V and 4 bases from J, and the germline ends sit 8 bases apart.